This T cell receptor beta chain was obtained from a study of radiation and T cells in renal cell carcinoma. Findings and limits, study-wide: Irradiated tumors had higher TCR clonality than control tumors. Compared with controls, irradiated tumors had more, larger dominant CDR3 motifs.

Indicated treatment: treatment-naive control, cytoreductive nephrectomy. Control tumors came from treatment-naive patients without prior radiation. Sequenced control tumors were from roughly 10 males and 4 females, median age around 57. A note on this clone: Its cognate antigen is unknown.

Looked up from germline, CDR1 is LGHNA and CDR2 is YSLEER. Trimming left V 0 bases short and J 6 bases short, with 11 bases between. The CDR3 runs 14 residues. Repertoires were generated with immunoSEQ multiplex PCR, while TCRdb's copy carries only in-frame clones and drops some. Here the sample spans about 24,000 clones, nearly 60% being singletons. Sample: tumor tissue, taken from a patient whose treatment was nephrectomy without radiotherapy. The sequence was collected from a man aged 35-49 years with renal cell carcinoma. The genes are TRBV4-3 and TRBJ1-1; D remains ambiguous. CDR3 protein: CASSQEMGRPEAFF. The CDR3 nucleotides read TGCGCCAGCAGCCAAGAAATGGGTAGGCCTGAAGCTTTCTTT.